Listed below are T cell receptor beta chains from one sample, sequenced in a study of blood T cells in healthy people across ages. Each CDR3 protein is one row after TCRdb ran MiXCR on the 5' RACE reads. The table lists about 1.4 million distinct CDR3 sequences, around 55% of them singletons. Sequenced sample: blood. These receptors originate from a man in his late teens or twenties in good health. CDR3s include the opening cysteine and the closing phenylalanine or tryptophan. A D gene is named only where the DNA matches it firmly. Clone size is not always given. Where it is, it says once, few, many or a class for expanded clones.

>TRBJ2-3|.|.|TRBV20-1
CSAVKALLGTDTQYF
TGCAGTGCGGTGAAAGCTCTCCTCGGCACAGATACGCAGTATTTT
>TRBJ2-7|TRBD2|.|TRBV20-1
CSARDSGTRPPGEQYF
TGCAGTGCTAGAGACTCCGGGACTAGACCCCCCGGTGAGCAGTACTTC
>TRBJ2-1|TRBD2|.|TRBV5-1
CASSLLAEPMDEQFF
TGCGCCAGCAGCCTACTAGCGGAACCTATGGATGAGCAGTTCTTC
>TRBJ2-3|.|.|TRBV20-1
CSAPDKGRTDTQYF
TGCAGTGCCCCCGACAAGGGCCGCACAGATACGCAGTATTTT
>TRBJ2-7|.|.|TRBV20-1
CSAQKVAVRGDEQYF
TGCAGTGCTCAAAAGGTGGCTGTGAGGGGCGACGAGCAGTACTTC
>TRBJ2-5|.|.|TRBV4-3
CASSQGRWETQYF
TGCGCCAGCAGCCAAGGTCGATGGGAGACCCAGTACTTC
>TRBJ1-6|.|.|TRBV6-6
CASIWIYNSPLHF
TGTGCCAGCATTTGGATCTATAATTCACCCCTCCACTTT
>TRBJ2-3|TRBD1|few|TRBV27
CASSLSNPGGADTQYF
TGTGCCAGCAGTTTATCGAATCCAGGGGGAGCAGATACGCAGTATTTT
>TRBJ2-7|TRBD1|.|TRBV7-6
CASSFGQGDLYEQYF
TGTGCCAGCAGCTTCGGACAGGGGGACCTCTACGAGCAGTACTTC
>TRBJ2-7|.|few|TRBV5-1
CASSLAQQEYYEQYF
TGCGCCAGCAGCTTGGCCCAGCAGGAATACTACGAGCAGTACTTC
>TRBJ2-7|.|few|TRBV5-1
CASSLASNYEQYF
TGCGCCAGCAGCTTGGCCAGCAACTACGAGCAGTACTTC
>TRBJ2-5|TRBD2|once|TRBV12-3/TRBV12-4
CASSGAGGYGETQYF
TGTGCCAGCAGTGGGGCGGGGGGGTACGGAGAGACCCAGTACTTC
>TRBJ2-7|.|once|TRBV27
CASSFITGRHEQYF
TGTGCCAGCAGTTTTATCACAGGGCGACACGAGCAGTACTTC
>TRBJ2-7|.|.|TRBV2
CASSEFQERIYEQYF
TGTGCCAGCAGTGAATTCCAGGAGCGGATCTACGAGCAGTACTTC
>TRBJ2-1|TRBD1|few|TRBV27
CASRQGFYNEQFF
TGTGCCAGCAGACAGGGGTTCTACAATGAGCAGTTCTTC
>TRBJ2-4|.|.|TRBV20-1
CSACLDGAKNIQYF
TGCAGTGCTTGCCTAGACGGAGCCAAAAACATTCAGTACTTC
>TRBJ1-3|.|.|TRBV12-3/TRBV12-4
CASSRGGRQPGNTIYF
TGTGCCAGCAGCCGAGGAGGGCGACAGCCTGGAAACACCATATATTTT
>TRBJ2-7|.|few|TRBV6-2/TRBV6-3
CASRGEDRSYEQYF
TGTGCCAGCCGAGGGGAGGACCGATCCTACGAGCAGTACTTC
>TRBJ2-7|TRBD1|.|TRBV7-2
CASSGDRGRDEQYF
TGTGCCAGCAGCGGGGACAGGGGCAGGGACGAGCAGTACTTC
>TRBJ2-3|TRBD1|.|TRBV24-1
CATSDPGQGSDTQYF
TGTGCCACCAGTGATCCTGGACAGGGTTCAGATACGCAGTATTTT
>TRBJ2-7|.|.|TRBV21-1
CASSKAEKGHYEQYF
TGTGCCAGCAGCAAAGCGGAAAAAGGGCACTACGAGCAGTACTTC
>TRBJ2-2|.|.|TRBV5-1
CASTAGQGYYGELFF
TGCGCCAGCACCGCGGGGCAGGGTTATTACGGGGAGCTGTTTTTT
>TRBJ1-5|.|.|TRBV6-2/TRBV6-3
CASSYSGAQHF
TGTGCCAGCAGTTACTCGGGAGCCCAGCATTTT
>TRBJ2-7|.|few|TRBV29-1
CSVAGLLVGEQYF
TGCAGCGTTGCGGGCCTCCTCGTGGGCGAGCAGTACTTC
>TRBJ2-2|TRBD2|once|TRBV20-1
CSARGTSGATGELFF
TGCAGTGCTAGAGGGACTAGCGGAGCCACCGGGGAGCTGTTTTTT
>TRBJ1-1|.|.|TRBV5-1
CASSWVVNTEAFF
TGCGCCAGCAGCTGGGTTGTGAACACTGAAGCTTTCTTT
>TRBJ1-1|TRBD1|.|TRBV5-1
CASSAGQASTEAFF
TGCGCCAGCAGCGCCGGACAGGCCTCTACTGAAGCTTTCTTT
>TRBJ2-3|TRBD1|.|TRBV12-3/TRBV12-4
CASLRLGQGSTDTQYF
TGTGCCAGCCTGCGCCTGGGACAGGGGAGCACAGATACGCAGTATTTT
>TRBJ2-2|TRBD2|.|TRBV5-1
CASSREGDTIPGELFF
TGCGCCAGCAGCCGGGAGGGAGACACTATTCCCGGGGAGCTGTTTTTT
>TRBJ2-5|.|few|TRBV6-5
CASSYIYGGKTQYF
TGTGCCAGCAGTTATATCTACGGCGGGAAGACCCAGTACTTC
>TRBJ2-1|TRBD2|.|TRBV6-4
CASSITSGALSSYNEQFF
TGTGCCAGCAGTATTACTAGCGGGGCTCTAAGCTCCTACAATGAGCAGTTCTTC
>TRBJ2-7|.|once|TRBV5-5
CASSPLGSPTYEQYF
TGTGCCAGCAGCCCGTTAGGCAGCCCAACCTACGAGCAGTACTTC
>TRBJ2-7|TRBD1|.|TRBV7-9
CASSLILTGGLDEQYF
TGTGCCAGCAGCTTAATCCTGACAGGGGGCTTAGACGAGCAGTACTTC
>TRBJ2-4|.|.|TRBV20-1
CSARLEEDF
TGCAGTGCTAGATTAGAGGAGGACTTC
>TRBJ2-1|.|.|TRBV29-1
CSVGGYPYNEQFF
TGCAGCGTTGGGGGGTATCCCTACAATGAGCAGTTCTTC
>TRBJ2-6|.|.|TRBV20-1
CSARRLLNWDPSGANVLTF
TGCAGTGCTAGAAGACTTCTGAATTGGGATCCTTCTGGGGCCAACGTCCTGACTTTC
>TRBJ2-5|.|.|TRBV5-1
CASAPRTQHEGETQYF
TGCGCCAGCGCACCAAGGACACAACACGAAGGAGAGACCCAGTACTTC